This T cell receptor beta chain was sequenced in a study of regulatory T cells in long-lasting Graves disease. Findings and limits, study-wide: Thyroid tissue was not studied; only peripheral blood was.

Relying on iRepertoire HTBI primers and Arm-PCR of CDR3 regions, the team built TCR beta libraries. Each CDR3 protein is one row after TCRdb ran MiXCR on the multiplex PCR reads. Here the sample spans 400,000 to 500,000 distinct CDR3 sequences, 15% being singletons. Time point in this sample: newly diagnosed GD, antithyroid drugs for less than 3 months. PBMC-extracted RNA yielded the TCR library. American Thyroid Association guidelines were used to diagnose Graves' disease. This clonotype was observed once. Its target is not known. A far larger clone is only one base removed, so a read error is likely. This same sample was also taken into another study, of T cells in Graves' hyperthyroidism and ophthalmopathy. That work states: Aged 18 to 65, the patients had hyperthyroidism that was newly diagnosed and had lasted under 2 months. Using the HTBI primer set, a first-round RT-PCR was run on the TCR CDR3.

The source material was peripheral blood mononuclear cells (PBMCs), sampled at new diagnosis, from a patient treated with antithyroid drugs. The TCR originated in a woman between 25 and 40 years old with Graves disease.

The CDR3 sequence: CASSLEGGDERYF. CDR3 bases: TGTGCCAGCAGTTTAGAGGGGGGCGACGAGCGGTACTTC. The chain recombines TRBV28 with TRBJ2-3, with D perhaps being TRBD1 or TRBD2 (6 bases each). This CDR3 comprises 13 residues. In germline, CDR1 is MDHEN, CDR2 SYDVKM.